The T cell receptor beta chain described here comes from a study of shared clonotypes between healthy human individuals. Trimming pared 7 bases from V and 4 bases from J, leaving 10 bases between. This CDR3 region has 11 residues. Germline loops: CDR1 SQVTM, CDR2 ANQGSEA. TCRdb's table, derived via immunoSEQ multiplex PCR, lists solely in-frame clones and lacks some. The data contain under 750,000 clones, roughly 72% of them seen just once; the ten biggest clones take up less than 2%. Sequenced material: memory CD4+ T cells sorted from blood. Subset in this sample: CD45RA-negative fraction. The clonotype was recovered from a woman in her 30s in good health. The chain joins TRBV29-1 to TRBJ2-5, with D possibly being TRBD1 (6 bases). CDR3 in DNA: TGCAGCGAGGGGGAAGGAGAGACCCAGTACTTC. The encoded protein is CSEGEGETQYF.